This entry lists 23 T cell receptor beta chains sequenced from one sample in a study of early T cells in non-severe SARS-CoV-2 infection. From the 5' RACE reads, TCRdb called clonotypes with MiXCR, one entry per CDR3 protein. Of 100,000 to 120,000 distinct CDR3 sequences listed, over 10% are singletons. The sample here was whole blood, taken at baseline. These receptor sequences come from an adult who was a healthcare worker with PCR-confirmed SARS-CoV-2 infection or an uninfected control (not recorded which).

V gene TRBV7-9 combines with J gene TRBJ2-1; no definite D call. CDR1 is SEHNR and CDR2 is FQNEAQ in the germline V gene (reference sequence). The CDR3 runs to 12 residues. Trimming left V 1 base short and J 9 bases short, with 7 bases between. The CDR3 DNA reads TGTGCCAGCAGCTTAGAGGCACTTGAGCAGTTCTTC. It yields the protein CASSLEALEQFF. Drawing the rest from reference TRBV7-9 and TRBJ2-1, the complete variable domain is DTGVSQNPRHKITKRGQNVTFRCDPISEHNRLYWYRQTLGQGPEFLTYFQNEAQLEKSRLLSDRFSAERPKGSFSTLEIQRTEQGDSAMYLCASSLEALEQFFGPGTRLTVL.

In this sample, this clonotype turned up many times. V and J are TRBV20-1 and TRBJ2-7; D might be TRBD1 (6 bases). CDR1 is DFQATT, CDR2 SNEGSKA, per germline (reference sequence). V lost 1 base and J lost 6, with 10 bases in between. This CDR3 has 12 residues. The CDR3 nucleotides are TGCAGTGCTAGAGCTACAGGGTCCGAGCAGTACTTC. Its translation is CSARATGSEQYF.

This clonotype has a handful of counts. The V and J genes are TRBV6-5 and TRBJ2-6; D remains unclear. CDR1 MNHEY and CDR2 SVGAGI come from the germline V gene. The CDR3 contains 19 residues. Trimming shortened V by 0 bases and J by 3 bases, and 18 bases separated the two germline ends. The CDR3 DNA follows: TGTGCCAGCAGTTACTCGCTGCCTACTCCGCGACGTGGGGCCAACGTCCTGACTTTC. Translation gives CASSYSLPTPRRGANVLTF.

This clonotype came up many times. The chain has TRBV6-5 and TRBJ1-2; TRBD1 matches at 7 bases. V dropped 3 bases and J dropped 8; count of bases not matched to a gene: 3. The CDR3 consists of 12 residues. Germline V gene data show CDR1 as MNHEY and CDR2 as SVGAGI. CDR3 protein: CASSYTGDGYTF. CDR3 bases: TGTGCCAGCAGTTATACAGGGGACGGCTACACCTTC.

This clonotype was counted only a few times. The genes are TRBV2 and TRBJ1-5; 9 positions match TRBD1. Germline CDR1 and CDR2: SNHLY and FYNNEI. The V gene end was trimmed by 8 bases and the J gene end by 4 bases; junction bases not matched to a gene: 9. This CDR3 region has 15 residues. CDR3 coding DNA: TGTGCCAGCTCCACTCCCGGGACAGGGAATCAGCCCCAGCATTTT. Its translation is CASSTPGTGNQPQHF.

This clonotype was seen ten or more times. The chain uses TRBV5-1 and TRBJ2-1; D may be TRBD1 (6 bases). This CDR3 comprises 14 residues. V lost 7 bases and J 7 bases, leaving 18 bases between the germline ends. CDR1 is SGHRS and CDR2 is YFSETQ in the germline V gene. CDR3 bases: TGCGCCAGCGGGGGCAGGCCTGGTACGAATGAGCAGTTCTTC. Translated, it gives CASGGRPGTNEQFF. The full variable domain, rest sourced from reference TRBV5-1 and TRBJ2-1, is KAGVTQTPRYLIKTRGQQVTLSCSPISGHRSVSWYQQTPGQGLQFLFEYFSETQRNKGNFPGRFSGRQFSNSRSEMNVSTLELGDSALYLCASGGRPGTNEQFFGPGTRLTVL.

This clonotype has more than one count but fewer than ten. The genes are TRBV12-3 or TRBV12-4 and TRBJ1-3; a possible D gene is TRBD1 (6 bases). CDR3 length: 15 amino acids. Trimming stripped 6 bases from V and 0 bases from J, with 12 bases between. The CDR3 loop reads CASSLTGLSGNTIYF. DNA of the CDR3: TGTGCCAGCAGCCTGACAGGCCTCTCTGGAAACACCATATATTTT.

The CDR3 region has the DNA TGTGCCAGCAGCCAAGGCCCGTGGCAGTTCTTC. This gives the protein CASSQGPWQFF. The chain employs TRBV3-1 and TRBJ2-1, with D unresolved. V dropped 1 base and J dropped 12 bases, with 7 bases sitting between them. The CDR3 covers 11 residues. From germline, CDR1 is LGHDT and CDR2 YNNKEL (reference sequence).

This rearrangement joins TRBV5-1 to TRBJ2-7; D possibly corresponds to TRBD1 (5 bases). This CDR3 has 14 residues. Trimming stripped 0 bases from V and 3 bases from J, with 10 bases between. Germline CDR1 and CDR2: SGHRS and YFSETQ. The CDR3 DNA reads as TGCGCCAGCAGCTTGGGGGGCGCAGGCTACGAGCAGTACTTC. This sequence encodes CASSLGGAGYEQYF.

This chain links TRBV29-1 with TRBJ2-5, with D unclear. The CDR3 consists of 13 residues. Germline V CDR1 and CDR2: SQVTM, ANQGSEA. Between the trimmed V and J ends, which lost 7 bases and 1 base, there was a span of 13 bases. The DNA for the CDR3 is TGCAGCGCCTGGTCTGGAATCCAAGAGACCCAGTACTTC. Amino acid sequence: CSAWSGIQETQYF.

The gene calls are TRBV27 and TRBJ2-7, with TRBD1 identical over 8 bases. CDR1 and CDR2 (germline): MNHEY, SMNVEV (reference sequence). This CDR3 has 14 amino acids. Germline trimming cut 3 bases from V and 4 bases from J; bases unmatched to any gene: 5. CDR3 nucleotides: TGTGCCAGCAGTTTTGGCAGGGGGCAATACGAGCAGTACTTC. This codes for CASSFGRGQYEQYF.

This clonotype has only a few counts. The rearrangement uses TRBV28 and TRBJ1-3; TRBD1 is a possible D gene (6 bases). The germline V gene has CDR1 MDHEN and CDR2 SYDVKM. The CDR3 extends over 13 amino acids. The V and J ends lost 5 bases and 8 bases respectively, with 13 bases between them. For the CDR3, the DNA is TGTGCCAGCAGTCAGACAGGTGCGGACACCATATATTTT. This translates into CASSQTGADTIYF.

This clonotype was picked up a small number of times. This rearrangement joins TRBV18 to TRBJ1-5, with TRBD1 matching over 7 bases. V was clipped by 1 base and J by 1 base; unmatched bases: 4. CDR1 is KGHSH, CDR2 LQKENI, per germline. There are 16 residues in the CDR3. CDR3 in DNA: TGTGCCAGCTCACCACAGGGGGCGAGGAGCAATCAGCCCCAGCATTTT. Protein sequence: CASSPQGARSNQPQHF.

This clonotype was seen more than once but under ten times. The CDR3 sequence is CASSLGADYGYTF. DNA for the CDR3: TGTGCCAGCAGCTTAGGTGCAGACTATGGCTACACCTTC. The rearrangement links TRBV7-9 to TRBJ1-2, with D unresolved. This CDR3 is built from 13 residues. Germline assignment: CDR1 SEHNR and CDR2 FQNEAQ (reference sequence). The germline V and J ends were trimmed by 1 base and 3 bases, with 6 bases remaining between them.

This chain links TRBV20-1 with TRBJ1-2, with D perhaps TRBD1 (5 bases). V was cut by 5 bases and J by 2 bases, with 21 bases left in between. The CDR3 covers 16 residues. Germline V lookup: CDR1 DFQATT, CDR2 SNEGSKA (reference sequence). The CDR3 here is CSAPSQTTVTNYGYTF. In DNA form, the CDR3 reads TGCAGTGCTCCGAGTCAGACGACAGTTACCAACTATGGCTACACCTTC.

The chain carries TRBV6-5 and TRBJ1-2; 8 bases are shared with TRBD1. The CDR3 spans 16 residues. Germline values: CDR1 MNHEY, CDR2 SVGAGI. J was trimmed by 3 bases and V by 7 bases; bases with no gene match: 13. The CDR3, as DNA: TGTGCCAGCACCTACTATTCAGGGGGCTCGGACTATGGCTACACCTTC. Its translation is CASTYYSGGSDYGYTF.

Only a few counts were recorded for this clonotype. The J gene is TRBJ2-7, the V gene TRBV12-3 or TRBV12-4; tentative D call: TRBD1 (7 bases). This CDR3 region has 14 residues. The V end lost 3 bases, the J end lost 3 bases, and 12 bases lay between the germline ends. This CDR3 is CASSFQGGGYEQYF. CDR3 DNA sequence: TGTGCCAGCAGTTTCCAGGGGGGAGGCTACGAGCAGTACTTC.

This clonotype was seen at least ten times. This chain uses TRBV12-3 or TRBV12-4 with TRBJ1-4, with D perhaps matching TRBD1 (5 bases). The CDR3 contains 13 residues. The V and J ends lost 8 bases and 8 bases respectively, with 15 bases between them. Here the CDR3 reads CASRNNKGEKLFF. The CDR3 DNA is TGTGCCAGCCGGAACAACAAGGGGGAAAAACTGTTTTTT.

The chain employs TRBV7-9 and TRBJ2-7; D is unresolved. The germline gives CDR1 SEHNR, CDR2 FQNEAQ (reference sequence). There are 11 residues in the CDR3. The V end lost 5 bases, the J end lost 5 bases, and 7 bases lay between the germline ends. The CDR3 nucleotides read TGTGCCAGCAGCCCAGCCCACGAGCAGTACTTC. It translates to CASSPAHEQYF.

The genes are TRBV5-1 and TRBJ2-3; TRBD2 aligns across 9 bases. This CDR3 is built from 16 residues. Germline lookup yields CDR1 SGHRS and CDR2 YFSETQ. The V segment lost 0 bases and the J segment 3 bases; nucleotides outside the gene matches: 5. The CDR3 coding sequence is TGCGCCAGCAGCTTGGGCGGGAGGGCCGGAACAGATACGCAGTATTTT. Amino acid sequence: CASSLGGRAGTDTQYF.

The V and J genes are TRBV1 and TRBJ2-5; the table's D gene call, TRBD1, was not cross checked with the DNA. TRBV1 represents a pseudogene. The CDR3 totals 16 residues. CDR3 amino acids: CTSSPGTGGYQETQYF. The CDR3, as DNA: TGCACCAGCAGCCCCGGGACAGGAGGGTACCAAGAGACCCAGTACTTC.

This clonotype has only a few counts. The chain carries TRBV19 and TRBJ2-2; 8 nucleotides line up with TRBD2. V lost 8 bases and J lost 5; bases outside the gene matches: 7. The CDR3 has 14 residues. Germline values: CDR1 LNHDA, CDR2 SQIVND (reference sequence). As DNA, the CDR3 is TGTGCCAGTCAAAGCGGGAGCGGTACCGGGGAGCTGTTTTTT. The encoded protein is CASQSGSGTGELFF.

This clonotype was observed many times. The gene calls are TRBV6-5 and TRBJ2-7; 9 bases fit TRBD2. The CDR3 loop spans 15 amino acids. J gave up 2 bases and V 0 bases, and 2 bases lay outside the gene matches. Germline CDR1 reads MNHEY; CDR2 reads SVGAGI. Here the CDR3 DNA reads TGTGCCAGCAGTTACTCCCGGACTAGCGCCTACGAGCAGTACTTC. Translation gives CASSYSRTSAYEQYF.